The text below deals with one TCR beta chain. Its target is not known. This CDR3 is built from 15 residues. J gave up 6 bases and V 5 bases, and 6 bases lay outside the gene matches. Germline values: CDR1 SGHAT, CDR2 FQNNGV. The sample is drawn from a study of cytomegalovirus exposure and HLA in healthy donors. Study information: The same platform as the roughly 700 first-cohort repertoires was used for the 130 or so validation repertoires, a later analysis reported. Study-wide findings and caveats: In vitro confirmation showed three CMV-associated chains to be CMV antigen specific. The study designated around 150 TCR beta chains cytomegalovirus-associated. Most sequenced TCRs were rare (though some public TCRs occurred in many donors).

Using immunoSEQ multiplex PCR, the repertoire was profiled, and TCRdb retains in-frame clones only, with some absent. This sample has 98,000 or so clones, with 70% to 85% found just once. V is TRBV11-2 and J is TRBJ2-3; TRBD2 matches at 12 bases. The sequence came from a woman between 18 and 29 years old in good health and CMV-seronegative. Sequenced: PBMCs. The CDR3 sequence is CASSPSGGAGDTQYF. The CDR3 DNA reads as TGTGCCAGCAGCCCTAGCGGGGGGGCCGGCGATACGCAGTATTTT.